This is a list of T cell receptor beta chains from one sample in a study of blood T cell repertoires in COVID-19. TCRdb's table, derived via immunoSEQ multiplex PCR, lists solely in-frame clones and lacks some. The sample shows approximately 70,000 clones, more than 70% of them seen only once. Sequenced material: peripheral blood. Receptor source: a human donor in a cohort sampled during active COVID-19. Each CDR3 is given with its conserved first and last residue. A D gene is named only where the DNA matches it firmly. Size is stated for part of the rows, as once, few or many counts, or as a class when the clone is expanded.

J	V	size	D	CDR3	DNA
TRBJ2-5	TRBV11-2	.	TRBD2	CASSFGGRRETQYF	TGTGCCAGCAGCTTCGGCGGGAGGAGAGAGACCCAGTACTTC
TRBJ1-1	TRBV28	.	.	CASSSGYYSEAFF	TGTGCCAGCAGCTCAGGGTATTACTCTGAAGCTTTCTTT
TRBJ2-6	TRBV7-9	.	.	CASSFRNYSRSGANVLTF	TGTGCCAGCAGCTTCCGTAACTACTCACGCTCTGGGGCCAACGTCCTGACTTTC
TRBJ2-3	TRBV5-1	once	TRBD1	CASSPGTGRQDTQYF	TGCGCCAGCAGCCCCGGGACAGGCAGGCAAGATACGCAGTATTTT
TRBJ1-5	TRBV2	.	TRBD1	CASSGTGVRTAQHF	TGTGCCAGCAGTGGGACAGGGGTCAGGACAGCCCAGCATTTT
TRBJ2-7	TRBV3-1/TRBV3-2	.	.	CASSQTRGSYEQYF	TGTGCCAGTTCCCAGACTCGTGGGTCCTACGAGCAGTACTTC
TRBJ2-3	TRBV6-1	.	TRBD2	CASSEVAGSTDTQYF	TGTGCCAGCAGTGAGGTAGCGGGAAGCACAGATACGCAGTATTTT
TRBJ2-3	TRBV5-4	.	TRBD2	CASSPRTSSRGTDTQYF	TGTGCCAGCAGTCCAAGGACTAGCTCGCGGGGCACAGATACGCAGTATTTT
TRBJ2-5	TRBV4-1	.	TRBD2	CASSRGLAGEETQYF	TGCGCCAGCAGTCGGGGACTAGCGGGAGAAGAGACCCAGTACTTC
TRBJ2-1	TRBV20-1	once	TRBD2	CSASIRASGRVWDNEQFF	TGCAGTGCTAGTATTAGGGCTAGCGGGAGGGTCTGGGACAATGAGCAGTTCTTC
TRBJ2-7	TRBV27	.	.	CASSLGLPPYEQYF	TGTGCCAGCAGCCTAGGACTACCCCCCTACGAGCAGTACTTC
TRBJ1-2	TRBV5-1	.	TRBD1	CASSPTHGTGDIGYTF	TGCGCCAGCAGCCCAACACATGGGACAGGGGACATTGGCTACACCTTC
TRBJ2-3	TRBV13	.	.	CASSQLTGLGGTDTQYF	TGTGCCAGCAGCCAACTCACGGGACTGGGAGGCACAGATACGCAGTATTTT
TRBJ1-2	TRBV29-1	.	.	CSAVANYGYTF	TGCAGCGCCGTCGCTAACTATGGCTACACCTTC
TRBJ1-1	TRBV29-1	.	TRBD1	CSGGQLNTEAFF	TGCAGCGGGGGACAGCTTAACACTGAAGCTTTCTTT
TRBJ2-4	TRBV19	.	TRBD2	CASAAGGPVKNIQYF	TGTGCCAGTGCAGCGGGAGGGCCGGTCAAAAACATTCAGTACTTC
TRBJ2-1	TRBV6-1	once	.	CASSRENEQFF	TGTGCCAGCAGCCGCGAGAATGAGCAGTTCTTC
TRBJ1-1	TRBV6-5	many	TRBD1	CASGWAGRGFGAFF	TGTGCCAGCGGCTGGGCCGGCAGGGGGTTCGGGGCTTTCTTT
TRBJ2-3	TRBV10-2	once	.	CASSELLNTQYF	TGCGCCAGCAGTGAGTTACTCAATACGCAGTATTTT
TRBJ1-6	TRBV5-1	.	.	CASSLLGSSGGNSPLHF	TGCGCCAGCAGCTTGTTGGGGTCGTCAGGCGGGAATTCACCCCTCCACTTT
TRBJ1-1	TRBV11-1	.	.	CASSLIGGTEAFF	TGTGCCAGCAGCTTAATCGGAGGCACTGAAGCTTTCTTT
TRBJ2-7	TRBV12-3/TRBV12-4	.	.	CASSLSGNYEQYF	TGTGCCAGCAGTTTGTCGGGGAACTACGAGCAGTACTTC
TRBJ2-5	TRBV27	.	.	CASREGHGETQYF	TGTGCCAGCAGGGAGGGGCATGGGGAGACCCAGTACTTC
TRBJ2-2	TRBV6-5	.	TRBD1	CATDRTGYTGELFF	TGTGCCACCGATAGGACAGGGTACACCGGGGAGCTGTTTTTT
TRBJ2-1	TRBV11-3	.	TRBD2	CASSFRDGRGEQFF	TGTGCCAGCAGCTTCCGTGACGGGAGGGGTGAGCAGTTCTTC
TRBJ1-3	TRBV15	.	.	CATSRDYSGGNTIYF	TGTGCCACCAGTAGAGATTATTCGGGAGGAAACACCATATATTTT
TRBJ1-2	TRBV14	.	.	CASSAGTGLGYTF	TGTGCCAGCAGCGCCGGGACTGGGCTTGGCTACACCTTC
TRBJ1-1	TRBV5-1	.	.	CASSLITGNTEAFF	TGCGCCAGCAGCTTGATTACCGGGAACACTGAAGCTTTCTTT
TRBJ2-7	TRBV27	.	.	CASSFALQGYEQYF	TGTGCCAGCAGTTTCGCACTGCAGGGTTACGAGCAGTACTTC
TRBJ1-2	TRBV7-9	.	TRBD1	CASSLPLRTGPNLNYGYTF	TGTGCCAGCAGCTTACCGCTCCGGACAGGACCTAACTTAAACTATGGCTACACCTTC
TRBJ1-1	TRBV7-9	.	TRBD1	CASSLMGQGGLNTEAFF	TGTGCCAGCAGCCTAATGGGACAGGGCGGTTTGAACACTGAAGCTTTCTTT
TRBJ2-1	TRBV11-2	once	TRBD1	CASGRRGTGDEQFF	TGTGCCAGCGGCCGTAGGGGGACAGGGGATGAGCAGTTCTTC
TRBJ2-5	TRBV2	.	TRBD2	CASSGTSGETQYF	TGTGCCAGCAGTGGGACTAGCGGGGAGACCCAGTACTTC
TRBJ2-5	TRBV11-2	once	.	CASSLGTLATETQYF	TGTGCCAGCAGCTTAGGGACCCTAGCAACGGAGACCCAGTACTTC
TRBJ1-6	TRBV6-6	.	TRBD1	CASTRGTGKNSPLHF	TGTGCCAGCACCCGCGGGACAGGAAAGAATTCACCCCTCCACTTT
TRBJ1-1	TRBV5-4	few	.	CASSLTRGLTEAFF	TGTGCCAGCAGCTTGACGCGGGGGCTCACTGAAGCTTTCTTT